This is a list of T cell receptor beta chains from one sample in a study of cytomegalovirus exposure and HLA in healthy donors. The protocol was immunoSEQ multiplex PCR, while the TCRdb copy is restricted to in-frame clones and leaves out a portion. The sample yields roughly 150,000 clones, 70% seen once. Sequenced input: PBMCs. The receptors stem from a man aged 18 to 30 in good health and CMV-seropositive. Each CDR3 is given with its conserved first and last residue. Fields, in order: J gene, clone size, V gene, D gene, CDR3 DNA, CDR3 protein. D genes are given only for firm matches. Not every row has a clone size; where given, it reads once, few, many or a size class.

>TRBJ1-2|-|TRBV27|-
TGTGCCAGCAGTTTACGTAGCCAGAACTATGGCTACACCTTC
CASSLRSQNYGYTF
>TRBJ1-1|-|TRBV6-5|-
TGTGCCAGCAGTATGACAGAGAACACTGAAGCTTTCTTT
CASSMTENTEAFF
>TRBJ1-2|-|TRBV28|TRBD1
TGTGCCAGCAGTCCCATGGGCGACAGGGCTAACTATGGCTACACCTTC
CASSPMGDRANYGYTF
>TRBJ2-1|-|TRBV30|TRBD2
TGTGCCTGGAGGAAGGCTAGCGGCTACAATGAGCAGTTCTTC
CAWRKASGYNEQFF
>TRBJ2-4|-|TRBV6-6|-
TGTGCCAGCAGCCCGAGAGACATTCAGTACTTC
CASSPRDIQYF
>TRBJ1-2|-|TRBV6-5|TRBD1
TGTGCCAGCCGGGACAGTAGCTATGGCTACACCTTC
CASRDSSYGYTF
>TRBJ1-2|-|TRBV19|-
TGTGCCAGTAGTATGTCCGGGGGTAGGACCCTGCGGGGCTACACCTTC
CASSMSGGRTLRGYTF
>TRBJ1-2|-|TRBV4-1|TRBD1
TGCGCCAGCAGCGTAGGTGGGACAGGGAGCGGCTACACCTTC
CASSVGGTGSGYTF
>TRBJ1-5|-|TRBV6-4|-
TGTGCCAGCAGTGACTCCTGGGACACTCCCCAGCATTTT
CASSDSWDTPQHF
>TRBJ1-2|-|TRBV30|-
TGTGCCTGGGTGGTCACGGGGTATGGCTACACCTTC
CAWVVTGYGYTF
>TRBJ2-5|-|TRBV2|-
TGTGCCAGCAGTGAAGCGTCCCTAGCTAATCAAGAGACCCAGTACTTC
CASSEASLANQETQYF
>TRBJ1-2|-|TRBV7-2|TRBD1
TGTGCCAGCAGCTTAGCGGGACAGGGGATGGGCTACACCTTC
CASSLAGQGMGYTF
>TRBJ1-5|-|TRBV6-1|-
TGTGCCAGCAGTGCCCGGGGGGGCCTACGGGGCAATCAGCCCCAGCATTTT
CASSARGGLRGNQPQHF
>TRBJ1-1|-|TRBV4-2|-
TGTGCCAGCAGCCAAGATGTGACAGGCACTGAAGCTTTCTTT
CASSQDVTGTEAFF
>TRBJ2-5|-|TRBV10-3|TRBD1
TGTGCCATCAGTGAAATACGGACAGGGCGGCCAATGGAGACCCAGTACTTC
CAISEIRTGRPMETQYF
>TRBJ1-1|-|TRBV6-6|TRBD1
TGTGCCAGCAGCCGGGGACAGGGGAACACTGAAGCTTTCTTT
CASSRGQGNTEAFF
>TRBJ1-5|-|TRBV2|-
TGTGCCAGCAGTCGGGGTCATAGCAATCAGCCCCAGCATTTT
CASSRGHSNQPQHF
>TRBJ1-2|-|TRBV19|-
TGTGCCAGTAGGGAGGGAGAGGAGGCTGGCTACACCTTC
CASREGEEAGYTF
>TRBJ1-3|-|TRBV7-6|-
TGTGCCAGCAGCTCCAATTTGGGAAACACCATATATTTT
CASSSNLGNTIYF
>TRBJ1-5|-|TRBV30|-
TGTGCCTACGATCCCGGGACTCGGAATCAGCCCCAGCATTTT
CAYDPGTRNQPQHF
>TRBJ2-2|-|TRBV29-1|TRBD1
TGCAGCGTTGACGAGGGGGCGAAGCTGTTTTTT
CSVDEGAKLFF
>TRBJ1-5|-|TRBV6-6|-
TGTGCCAGCAGTTCGTCGGGTCAGCCCCAGCATTTT
CASSSSGQPQHF
>TRBJ1-2|-|TRBV4-1|TRBD1
TGCGCCAGCAGCCTAGGGACAGGGGGCGAGGGCTATGGCTACACCTTC
CASSLGTGGEGYGYTF
>TRBJ2-2|-|TRBV4-1|TRBD1
TGCGCCAGCAGCCGAGGGACAGGGGGCACCGGGGAGCTGTTTTTT
CASSRGTGGTGELFF
>TRBJ1-2|-|TRBV2|-
TGTGCCAGCAGTACGGACTCCTCTAACTATGGCTACACCTTC
CASSTDSSNYGYTF
>TRBJ1-6|-|TRBV30|TRBD1
TGTGCCTGGAGTGTAGGACAGGGGGGTTCACCCCTCCACTTT
CAWSVGQGGSPLHF
>TRBJ2-2|-|TRBV19|TRBD2
TGTGCCAGTAGCCTAGCGGGGGGGAACACCGGGGAGCTGTTTTTT
CASSLAGGNTGELFF
>TRBJ1-2|-|TRBV6-5|TRBD1
TGTGCCAGCAGGACAGGGGGGGCAAACTATGGCTACACCTTC
CASRTGGANYGYTF
>TRBJ1-2|once|TRBV11-2|-
TGTGCCAGCAGCTTAGAACCCGGCAGGGCAAACTATGGCTACACCTTC
CASSLEPGRANYGYTF
>TRBJ2-2|-|TRBV7-3|TRBD1
TGTGCCAGCAGCTTAGGGGACAGGGTCCGCACCGGGGAGCTGTTTTTT
CASSLGDRVRTGELFF
>TRBJ2-4|once|TRBV30|-
TGTGCCTGGAGTTATGGGCAGGTAGACATTCAGTACTTC
CAWSYGQVDIQYF
>TRBJ2-6|-|TRBV27|-
TGTGCCAGCAGTCCTAACTCTGGGGCCAACGTCCTGACTTTC
CASSPNSGANVLTF
>TRBJ1-5|once|TRBV28|-
TGTGCCAGCAGTTTGACCGGGCGGACGGAGGGGCCCCAGCATTTT
CASSLTGRTEGPQHF
>TRBJ2-1|-|TRBV5-1|-
TGCGCCAGCCGGAGCTCCTACAATGAGCAGTTCTTC
CASRSSYNEQFF
>TRBJ2-1|-|TRBV7-3|-
TGTGCCAGCAGCTTAGAGGGGGGGTCCTACAATGAGCAGTTCTTC
CASSLEGGSYNEQFF
>TRBJ1-5|-|TRBV7-6|-
TGTGCCAGCAGCCCAGGCGAGGGCGGCCAGCCCCAGCATTTT
CASSPGEGGQPQHF
>TRBJ1-5|few|TRBV2|-
TGTGCCAGCAGTCCCTTTAGCAATCAGCCCCAGCATTTT
CASSPFSNQPQHF
>TRBJ1-5|-|TRBV6-5|-
TGTGCCAGCAGAAGATCCGGGAGTAGCAATCAGCCCCAGCATTTT
CASRRSGSSNQPQHF
>TRBJ1-2|-|TRBV5-1|TRBD1
TGCGCCAGCAGCTTGGAAGGACAGGGGACCAGAGGCTACACCTTC
CASSLEGQGTRGYTF
>TRBJ2-1|-|TRBV5-5|-
TGTGCCAGCAGGGGGGGAGAAATTGCCTACAATGAGCAGTTCTTC
CASRGGEIAYNEQFF
>TRBJ1-1|-|TRBV11-3|TRBD1
TGTGCCAGCAGCTTGGGGACAGGGAACACTGAAGCTTTCTTT
CASSLGTGNTEAFF
>TRBJ2-1|-|TRBV11-2|-
TGTGCCAGCAGCTCCCCCGAACGGGATAAATTTGAGCAGTTCTTC
CASSSPERDKFEQFF
>TRBJ1-2|-|TRBV6-6|TRBD1
TGTGCCAGCAGCTCCCGGGACAGGCCTAACTATGGCTACACCTTC
CASSSRDRPNYGYTF
>TRBJ1-1|-|TRBV4-1|TRBD1
TGCGCCAGCAGCCAAGATGGGGACAGGGGGAACACTGAAGCTTTCTTT
CASSQDGDRGNTEAFF
>TRBJ2-3|-|TRBV5-4|-
TGTGCCAGCAGCTTGGGGACACCGGGCACAGATACGCAGTATTTT
CASSLGTPGTDTQYF
>TRBJ2-3|once|TRBV14|-
TGTGCCAGCAGCCAAGATCTACACAGAGATACGCAGTATTTT
CASSQDLHRDTQYF
>TRBJ1-1|-|TRBV7-2|-
TGTGCCAGCAGCCTACGGGGGGGACAAATAAACACTGAAGCTTTCTTT
CASSLRGGQINTEAFF
>TRBJ2-1|-|TRBV7-6|-
TGTGCCAGCAGCTTAGTGGGCTGGGGCAGTGAGCAGTTCTTC
CASSLVGWGSEQFF